The source of this T cell receptor (beta chain) is a study of blood T cell repertoires in COVID-19. Study-level information: Acute-phase and convalescent COVID-19 samples originated in the United States, Italy and Spain.

Trimming shortened V by 1 base and J by 0 bases, and 11 bases separated the two germline ends. Germline V CDR1 and CDR2: SGHDT, YYEEEE. The CDR3 totals 15 residues. Methods used by the authors: Amplification with reference gene primers provided the estimates of nucleated cell counts. TCRdb's table, derived via immunoSEQ multiplex PCR, lists solely in-frame clones and lacks some. V and J calls and clone size are those listed in that table; D and trimming were worked out from the DNA. The sample has over 150,000 clones, around 90% seen once. The receptor was isolated from a man aged 35 to 55 with active or convalescent COVID-19. The specimen sequenced was peripheral blood. The J gene is TRBJ2-7, the V gene TRBV5-6; D is perhaps TRBD2 (7 bases). CDR3 nucleotide sequence: TGTGCCAGCAGCTTGCGGGGGGCCAGCTCCTACGAGCAGTACTTC. It is translated as CASSLRGASSYEQYF.